Sequencing of this TCR beta chain was carried out in a study of T-cell reconstitution after alpha-beta-depleted transplantation in children. This clonotype was recorded at least ten times. Preparing the TCRbeta library involved the use of unique molecular identifiers. TCRdb used MiXCR to reprocess the PCR reads, holding one entry per CDR3 protein. The repertoire holds 200,000 to 250,000 distinct CDR3 sequences, with around 12% as singletons. This receptor was identified in a human donor who donated a stem cell graft to a child with acute lymphoblastic leukemia. The sequences come from PBMCs from the stem cell graft donor, collected from the stem cell graft.

The CDR3 spells CATSKTGAISTDTQYF. The CDR3 coding sequence is TGTGCCACCAGCAAAACAGGGGCGATTAGCACAGATACGCAGTATTTT. The rearrangement joins TRBV15 to TRBJ2-3, with TRBD1 matching over 7 bases. Unmatched junction bases numbered 7, after V lost 4 bases and J lost 0 bases. Per the germline V gene, CDR1 is LNHNV and CDR2 is YYDKDF (reference sequence). This CDR3 has 16 residues. The whole variable domain, remainder taken from reference TRBV15 and TRBJ2-3, is DAMVIQNPRYQVTQFGKPVTLSCSQTLNHNVMYWYQQKSSQAPKLLFHYYDKDFNNEADTPDNFQSRRPNTSFCFLDIRSPGLGDTAMYLCATSKTGAISTDTQYFGPGTRLTVL.